The sequence of this T cell receptor beta chain was determined in a study of cytomegalovirus exposure and HLA in healthy donors. General study results and limits: A previous analysis found most TCR beta V segments productive roughly 87% or roughly 30% of the time.

The V gene's germline CDR1 is SGDLS and CDR2 YYNGEE. J lost 7 bases, V lost 2 bases, and 7 bases had no gene match. The length of the CDR3 is 15 residues. Turning to this clone: Its antigen remains unknown.

The primer mix had 60 Vbeta and 13 Jbeta primers. Clones were sequenced by immunoSEQ multiplex PCR, and TCRdb holds only the in-frame ones, with some missing. Of around 100,000 clones listed, 55% to 75% are singletons. The chain combines TRBV9 with TRBJ2-2, with 8 bases identical to TRBD1. The clonotype was recovered from a man aged 25 to 40 in good health and CMV-seropositive. The sample taken for sequencing was PBMCs. CDR3 sequence: CASSVQDRVFGELFF. The DNA of the CDR3 is TGTGCCAGCAGCGTCCAGGACAGGGTTTTCGGGGAGCTGTTTTTT.